Below are 29 T cell receptor beta chains sequenced from a single sample in a study of shared clonotypes between healthy human individuals. Using immunoSEQ multiplex PCR, the repertoire was profiled, and TCRdb retains in-frame clones only, with some absent. The profile covers some 2,000,000 clones, with approximately 94% appearing a single time and roughly 0.13% taken by the ten largest. The sample comprised naive CD4+ T cells sorted from blood. The subset is: CD45RA+ positively selected. These receptors were collected from a man aged 18 to 29 in good health.

This rearrangement joins TRBV14 to TRBJ1-6, with a possible D match to TRBD1 (6 bases). The CDR3 is made up of 16 amino acids. The germline V gene has CDR1 SGHDN and CDR2 FVKESK. With 3 bases removed from V and 5 bases from J, the gap between germline ends came to 14 bases. The CDR3, as DNA: TGTGCCAGCAGCCATTTTAGGGGGAGCGATAATTCACCCCTCCACTTT. Its translation: CASSHFRGSDNSPLHF. Full variable domain (missing parts from reference TRBV14 and TRBJ1-6): EAGVTQFPSHSVIEKGQTVTLRCDPISGHDNLYWYRRVMGKEIKFLLHFVKESKQDESGMPNNRFLAERTGGTYSTLKVQPAELEDSGVYFCASSHFRGSDNSPLHFGNGTRLTVT.

V gene TRBV12-5 combines with J gene TRBJ1-1; weak D call: TRBD1 (6 bases). Looked up from germline, CDR1 is LGHNT and CDR2 is FRNRAP. This CDR3 spans 16 amino acids. V lost 1 base and J lost 1, with 13 bases in between. In nucleotides, the CDR3 is TGTGCTAGTGGTTTGGCCGAGACAGGTTCGAACACTGAAGCTTTCTTT. Protein product: CASGLAETGSNTEAFF. The entire variable domain, with the rest obtained from reference TRBV12-5 and TRBJ1-1, is as follows: DARVTQTPRHKVTEMGQEVTMRCQPILGHNTVFWYRQTMMQGLELLAYFRNRAPLDDSGMPKDRFSAEMPDATLATLKIQPSEPRDSAVYFCASGLAETGSNTEAFFGQGTRLTVV.

This sequence joins TRBV14 and TRBJ2-6; D ambiguous. The CDR3 spans 14 residues. Trimming cost V 1 base and J 13 bases, with 14 bases left between them. The V gene's germline CDR1 is SGHDN and CDR2 FVKESK. CDR3 coding DNA: TGTGCCAGCAGCCAAGGGGCAGGCCTGGAAGTCCTGACTTTC. Amino acid sequence: CASSQGAGLEVLTF.

The V and J genes are TRBV2 and TRBJ2-5; no definite D call. This CDR3 has 12 residues. V was cut by 6 bases and J by 10 bases, with 15 bases left in between. CDR1 is SNHLY and CDR2 is FYNNEI in the germline V gene. The CDR3 DNA reads as TGTGCCAGCAGCGGAGACCGGTTGGGCCAGTACTTC. Translating gives CASSGDRLGQYF.

CDR3 region: CASTSGQNTGELFF. CDR3 coding DNA: TGCGCCAGCACGAGCGGGCAGAACACCGGGGAGCTGTTTTTT. This chain uses TRBV10-1 with TRBJ2-2; possible D gene TRBD2, 6 bases. The CDR3 has 14 amino acids. Germline V CDR1 and CDR2: WNHNN, SYGVQD (reference sequence). V gave up 7 bases and J gave up 1 base, with 10 bases separating them.

This sequence joins TRBV5-6 and TRBJ2-3; possibly TRBD2 for D (6 bases). The CDR3 spans 14 residues. V was cut by 3 bases and J by 7 bases, with 15 bases left in between. Germline V CDR1 and CDR2: SGHDT, YYEEEE. CDR3 residues: CASSWRVGRNTQYF. The CDR3 coding sequence is TGTGCCAGCAGCTGGAGGGTTGGGAGAAATACGCAGTATTTT.

The chain's CDR3 is CASSRQGAKGNTIYF. The DNA for the CDR3 is TGTGCCAGCAGCCGACAGGGGGCGAAAGGAAACACCATATATTTT. J is TRBJ1-3 and V is TRBV7-9; 10 bases are shared with TRBD1. The V and J ends lost 5 bases and 4 bases, in that order; junction bases with no gene match: 5. This CDR3 contains 15 residues. Germline V CDR1 and CDR2: SEHNR, FQNEAQ (reference sequence).

This chain uses TRBV30 with TRBJ2-3; 8 bases line up with TRBD2. In germline, CDR1 is GTSNPN, CDR2 SVGIG (reference sequence). The V gene end was trimmed by 0 bases and the J gene end by 3 bases; junction bases not matched to a gene: 5. This CDR3 spans 15 amino acids. This CDR3 is CAWSVRAGATDTQYF. CDR3 DNA sequence: TGTGCCTGGAGTGTACGAGCGGGAGCAACAGATACGCAGTATTTT. The variable domain in full, with the rest retrieved from reference TRBV30 and TRBJ2-3, is SQTIHQWPATLVQPVGSPLSLECTVEGTSNPNLYWYRQAAGRGLQLLFYSVGIGQISSEVPQNLSASRPQDRQFILSSKKLLLSDSGFYLCAWSVRAGATDTQYFGPGTRLTVL.

The V gene is TRBV7-4, the J gene TRBJ1-6; D call uncertain. CDR1 and CDR2 (germline): SGHVT, SQSDAQ. CDR3 size: 15 residues. Between the trimmed V and J ends, which lost 6 bases and 0 bases, there was a span of 9 bases. This chain's CDR3 is CASSPRNSYNSPLHF. In DNA, the CDR3 is TGTGCCAGCAGTCCACGCAACTCCTATAATTCACCCCTCCACTTT. Looking up the rest from reference TRBV7-4 and TRBJ1-6 gives the full variable domain: GAGVSQSPRYKVAKRGRDVALRCDSISGHVTLYWYRQTLGQGSEVLTYSQSDAQRDKSGRPSGRFSAERPERSVSTLKIQRTEQGDSAVYLCASSPRNSYNSPLHFGNGTRLTVT.

The chain has TRBV4-2 and TRBJ1-3; perhaps TRBD1 as D (6 bases). The length of the CDR3 is 17 residues. The V gene's germline CDR1 is LGHNA and CDR2 YNFKEQ. The V gene lost 11 bases and the J gene lost 0 bases, with 23 bases spanning the gap. CDR3 coding DNA: TGTGCCTTAGGACAGCTTTGTCCCACTATCTCTGGAAACACCATATATTTT. Its protein product is CALGQLCPTISGNTIYF.

The genes are TRBV25-1 and TRBJ2-3; 7 nucleotides align to TRBD1. V shed 3 bases, J shed 6 bases, and the junction held 3 bases outside the gene matches. CDR1 is MGHDK and CDR2 is SYGVNS in the germline V gene. The CDR3 runs to 13 residues. The CDR3 sequence is CASSDPRGDTQYF. The CDR3 DNA reads as TGTGCCAGCAGTGACCCCAGGGGGGATACGCAGTATTTT.

This chain links TRBV4-3 with TRBJ2-2; D is unclear. Germline CDR1 reads LGHNA; CDR2 reads YSLEER. V was shortened by 3 bases and J by 15 bases, with 23 bases between the two germline ends. The CDR3 has 15 amino acids. In DNA form, the CDR3 reads TGCGCCAGCAGCCAGGGTGATGGATGGAGTAGGAACTTGTTTTTT. This encodes CASSQGDGWSRNLFF.

The rearrangement uses TRBV29-1 and TRBJ2-4; D is perhaps TRBD1 or TRBD2 (6 bases each). Trimming pared 8 bases from V and 0 bases from J, leaving 11 bases between. The CDR3 is 13 amino acids. Germline CDR1 reads SQVTM; CDR2 reads ANQGSEA. CDR3 nucleotides: TGCAGCCGGGGGCATTCAGCCAAAAACATTCAGTACTTC. It translates to CSRGHSAKNIQYF.

The V and J genes are TRBV7-2 and TRBJ1-1; D gene uncertain. CDR3 length: 16 residues. Trimming took off 1 base at V and 4 bases at J, with 16 bases between the two ends. Germline V gives CDR1 SGHTA, CDR2 FQGNSA. The CDR3 region is CASSLGGLTPGTEAFF. The CDR3 region has the DNA TGTGCCAGCAGCTTAGGAGGGTTGACACCTGGCACTGAAGCTTTCTTT.

The chain employs TRBV9 and TRBJ1-3; no definite D call. CDR1 and CDR2 from the germline V gene are SGDLS and YYNGEE. Between the trimmed V and J ends, which lost 0 bases and 3 bases, there was a span of 13 bases. The CDR3 totals 16 residues. CDR3 loop: CASSVGVAVSGNTIYF. The CDR3 coding sequence is TGTGCCAGCAGCGTAGGGGTCGCGGTCAGTGGAAACACCATATATTTT.

Worth noting for this clone: The same CDR3 is also encoded by other DNA sequences in this sample. The chain joins TRBV5-1 to TRBJ1-1; D perhaps matches TRBD1 (5 bases). Trimming pared 1 base from V and 5 bases from J, leaving 12 bases between. CDR1 is SGHRS, CDR2 YFSETQ, per germline. This CDR3 spans 14 amino acids. CDR3 in amino acids: CASSLRSGNTEAFF. The CDR3 DNA reads TGCGCCAGCAGCTTGAGGTCAGGGAATACTGAAGCTTTCTTT.

V and J are TRBV28 and TRBJ2-6; D uncertain. V dropped 6 bases and J dropped 1 base, with 10 bases sitting between them. Germline CDR1 is MDHEN and CDR2 is SYDVKM. The CDR3 consists of 15 residues. The CDR3 sequence: CASSSVGSGANVLTF. As DNA, the CDR3 is TGTGCCAGCAGCTCGGTCGGTTCTGGGGCCAACGTCCTGACTTTC.

The chain recombines TRBV5-1 with TRBJ2-5, with D possibly matching TRBD1 (5 bases). Germline V CDR1 and CDR2: SGHRS, YFSETQ. The V end lost 0 bases, the J end lost 4 bases, and 13 bases lay between the germline ends. This CDR3 has 15 amino acids. The CDR3 reads CASSLEQGFRETQYF. The CDR3 bases are TGCGCCAGCAGCTTGGAGCAGGGTTTCCGAGAGACCCAGTACTTC.

This clone was detected once. This chain uses TRBV25-1 with TRBJ1-2; D is ambiguous. The CDR3 has 13 residues. The germline gives CDR1 MGHDK, CDR2 SYGVNS. Trimming removed 6 bases from V and 8 bases from J, with 16 bases in between. CDR3 coding DNA: TGTGCCAGCAGCACAGCGGGTATGAGGGGCTACACCTTC. Translation gives CASSTAGMRGYTF.

V and J are TRBV6-5 and TRBJ1-2, with no clear D. V lost 7 bases, J lost 6 bases, and 18 bases lay in between. The CDR3 extends over 14 amino acids. Germline CDR1 reads MNHEY; CDR2 reads SVGAGI. This chain's CDR3 is CASTKLYGEDGYTF. CDR3 coding DNA: TGTGCCAGCACCAAATTATACGGGGAAGATGGCTACACCTTC.

This chain connects TRBV6-5 to TRBJ1-2; D remains ambiguous. The CDR3 totals 13 residues. Germline CDR1 MNHEY, CDR2 SVGAGI. V was cut by 6 bases and J by 4 bases, with 12 bases left in between. The CDR3 spells CASSRQPSYGYTF. The CDR3, as DNA: TGTGCCAGCAGCAGGCAGCCTTCCTATGGCTACACCTTC.

The V and J genes are TRBV4-1 and TRBJ2-5; 7 positions match TRBD2. V lost 4 bases to trimming and J lost 9 bases; unmatched junction nucleotides: 11. CDR3 length: 14 residues. CDR1 MGHRA and CDR2 YSYEKL come from the germline V gene. CDR3 bases: TGCGCCAGCAGCCTGGGGTCCCTCCGGGGGGCCCAGTACTTC. It yields the protein CASSLGSLRGAQYF.

This sequence joins TRBV9 and TRBJ2-1, with TRBD1 matching 7 bases. The CDR3 length is 15 residues. Germline trimming cut 4 bases from V and 3 bases from J; bases unmatched to any gene: 7. Germline V lookup: CDR1 SGDLS, CDR2 YYNGEE. CDR3 loop: CASSPWTGNYNEQFF. The CDR3 nucleotides read TGTGCCAGCAGCCCATGGACAGGCAACTACAATGAGCAGTTCTTC.

V and J are TRBV5-1 and TRBJ2-7, with D perhaps assigned TRBD1 or TRBD2 (6 bases each). CDR1 SGHRS and CDR2 YFSETQ come from the germline V gene. Trimming removed 0 bases at V and 4 bases at J, with 17 bases between. This CDR3 contains 16 residues. DNA for the CDR3: TGCGCCAGCAGCTTGGAGGGGGGCTCCCTGAGGTACGAGCAGTACTTC. Translating gives CASSLEGGSLRYEQYF.

The chain couples TRBV15 to TRBJ2-7; no firm D call. Germline CDR1 is LNHNV and CDR2 is YYDKDF (reference sequence). The V and J ends lost 7 bases and 6 bases respectively, with 25 bases between them. The CDR3 runs 16 residues. CDR3 DNA sequence: TGTGCCACCATAAGGGAACGGGCAGTCCTTACGGCCGAGCAGTACTTC. This translates into CATIRERAVLTAEQYF.

The rearrangement links TRBV10-3 to TRBJ1-5, with TRBD1 as a possible D gene (6 bases). Looked up from germline, CDR1 is ENHRY and CDR2 is SYGVKD. The length of the CDR3 is 14 residues. V lost 6 bases to trimming and J lost 1 base, with 10 bases between them. The CDR3 DNA follows: TGTGCCATCAGCACAGGGCCCAGCAATCAGCCCCAGCATTTT. This encodes CAISTGPSNQPQHF.

The rearrangement links TRBV6-5 to TRBJ2-7, with D perhaps TRBD1 (5 bases). The CDR3 contains 14 residues. CDR1 MNHEY and CDR2 SVGAGI come from the germline V gene. V dropped 7 bases and J dropped 1 base, with 14 bases sitting between them. The CDR3 bases are TGTGCCAGCAAGTCCAGGGCGTTTTCCTACGAGCAGTACTTC. Translated, it gives CASKSRAFSYEQYF.

This clone was counted between two and nine times. The chain employs TRBV11-1 and TRBJ1-2, with D unresolved. The V gene's germline CDR1 is SGHAT and CDR2 FQDESV (reference sequence). The CDR3 runs to 12 residues. Trimming removed 6 bases from V and 5 bases from J, with 10 bases in between. CDR3 bases: TGTGCCAGCAGTCGTCGCGGGTATGGCTACACCTTC. This translates into CASSRRGYGYTF.

The genes are TRBV9 and TRBJ1-6; 8 nucleotides line up with TRBD1. Losses at the gene ends were 7 bases for V and 5 bases for J; bases not matched to a gene: 2. CDR3 length equals 13 residues. Germline assignment: CDR1 SGDLS and CDR2 YYNGEE. Written as DNA, the CDR3 is TGTGCCAGCGGGGACAGGAATAATTCACCCCTCCACTTT. This codes for CASGDRNNSPLHF.